Following are 22 T cell receptor beta chains from one sample sequenced in a study of blood T cell repertoires in COVID-19. Sequencing was performed with immunoSEQ multiplex PCR; in TCRdb, only in-frame clones are kept and a portion is missing. The top ten hold approximately 6.5% of the sample, which has roughly 300,000 clones, roughly nine tenths seen once. Sequenced input: peripheral blood. The receptors originated from a man aged 18 to 29 who had recovered from COVID-19.

A word on this clone: This CDR3 is also generated by other DNA sequences in the sample. J is TRBJ2-1 and V is TRBV5-4; D is unclear. Per the germline V gene, CDR1 is SGHNT and CDR2 is YYREEE (reference sequence). The CDR3 spans 15 residues. Trimming took off 0 bases at V and 0 bases at J, with 7 bases between the two ends. The CDR3 reads CASSLGGSSYNEQFF. CDR3 nucleotide sequence: TGTGCCAGCAGCTTGGGAGGTAGCTCCTACAATGAGCAGTTCTTC.

The chain combines TRBV5-1 with TRBJ2-1, with 8 bases lining up with TRBD2. The CDR3 is made up of 16 amino acids. Looked up from germline, CDR1 is SGHRS and CDR2 is YFSETQ. V lost 1 base, J lost 4 bases, and 7 bases stayed unmatched. In nucleotides, the CDR3 is TGCGCCAGCAGCTTGTCGCCAGCGGGAGAATACAATGAGCAGTTCTTC. Amino acid sequence: CASSLSPAGEYNEQFF.

This chain links TRBV7-2 with TRBJ1-5; D is possibly TRBD1 (5 bases). Trimming removed 5 bases from V and 0 bases from J, with 20 bases in between. CDR3 length: 18 residues. Germline V gene data show CDR1 as SGHTA and CDR2 as FQGNSA. The CDR3 region is CASSQNEGLPYSNQPQHF. The DNA for the CDR3 is TGTGCCAGCAGCCAGAACGAGGGACTTCCTTATAGCAATCAGCCCCAGCATTTT.

The chain recombines TRBV7-6 with TRBJ2-3; weak D call: TRBD2 (5 bases). This CDR3 has 12 residues. Germline-derived CDR1 and CDR2 are SGHVS and FNYEAQ. The germline V and J ends were trimmed by 5 bases and 6 bases, with 9 bases remaining between them. The CDR3 region has the DNA TGTGCCAGCAGCGCGGGCGCTGATACGCAGTATTTT. Protein sequence: CASSAGADTQYF.

The J gene is TRBJ1-2, the V gene TRBV24-1; TRBD1 matches 11 bases. Trimming removed 4 bases from V and 6 bases from J; junction bases left unmatched: 9. The CDR3 is 16 residues long. The germline V gene has CDR1 KGHDR and CDR2 SFDVKD. CDR3 DNA: TGTGCCACCAGTGAGACCGGGACAGGGGGAAGGGATGGCTACACCTTC. Translating it yields CATSETGTGGRDGYTF.

The chain joins TRBV7-6 to TRBJ2-2; TRBD2 matches at 7 bases. Germline trimming cut 5 bases from V and 7 bases from J; bases unmatched to any gene: 13. Looked up from germline, CDR1 is SGHVS and CDR2 is FNYEAQ. The CDR3 has 16 amino acids. The CDR3 loop reads CASSLNRGGVIGELFF. For the CDR3, the DNA is TGTGCCAGCAGCCTGAACCGCGGGGGTGTGATCGGGGAGCTGTTTTTT.

V and J are TRBV2 and TRBJ2-2; 12 nucleotides match TRBD1. CDR1 is SNHLY and CDR2 is FYNNEI in the germline V gene. Germline trimming cut 5 bases from V and 2 bases from J; bases unmatched to any gene: 6. The length of the CDR3 is 17 residues. The CDR3 DNA follows: TGTGCCAGCAGTCCGACGGGACAGGGGGCAAACACCGGGGAGCTGTTTTTT. Translation: CASSPTGQGANTGELFF.

V gene TRBV18 combines with J gene TRBJ1-1, with 7 bases fitting TRBD1. The CDR3 contains 16 residues. Germline lookup yields CDR1 KGHSH and CDR2 LQKENI. With V trimmed by 4 bases and J by 1 base, 9 bases remained unmatched. The DNA of the CDR3 is TGTGCCAGCTCACGGACAGGAACGGCAGCGAACACTGAAGCTTTCTTT. Its translation: CASSRTGTAANTEAFF.

The gene calls are TRBV5-5 and TRBJ2-5; maybe TRBD1 (6 bases). The V end was cut by 5 bases, the J end by 1 base, with 12 bases between. The CDR3 totals 14 residues. The V gene's germline CDR1 is SGHKS and CDR2 YYEKEE (reference sequence). The CDR3 spells CASSHTGSQETQYF. The CDR3 DNA sequence: TGTGCCAGCAGTCACACAGGGTCCCAAGAGACCCAGTACTTC.

V usage is TRBV6-5 and J usage is TRBJ1-2; D call uncertain. With 0 bases removed from V and 7 bases from J, the gap between germline ends came to 9 bases. The CDR3 spans 13 residues. Germline-derived CDR1 and CDR2 are MNHEY and SVGAGI. CDR3 sequence reads: CASSYSLRSGYTF. CDR3 nucleotides: TGTGCCAGCAGTTACTCTCTCAGGTCTGGCTACACCTTC.

J is TRBJ2-7 and V is TRBV2; 10 bases align to TRBD2. V lost 4 bases to trimming and J lost 3 bases; unmatched junction nucleotides: 9. The length of the CDR3 is 16 residues. CDR1 and CDR2 from the germline V gene are SNHLY and FYNNEI. Here the CDR3 reads CASSGTLSGRYYEQYF. CDR3 nucleotides: TGTGCCAGCAGTGGCACCCTTAGCGGGAGGTACTACGAGCAGTACTTC.

This chain connects TRBV3-1 (or the pseudogene TRBV3-2) to TRBJ2-2, with TRBD1 matching 7 bases. Trimming cost V 0 bases and J 1 base; bases outside gene matches: 17. The CDR3 loop spans 21 amino acids. Germline assignment: CDR1 LGHDT and CDR2 YNNKEL (reference sequence). CDR3 DNA sequence: TGTGCCAGCAGCCAAGAAGCCGCACCTAGGCGACAGGGAAAGAACACCGGGGAGCTGTTTTTT. It specifies CASSQEAAPRRQGKNTGELFF.

V gene TRBV7-3 combines with J gene TRBJ2-1, with D possibly being TRBD1 (5 bases). Trimming left V 1 base short and J 5 bases short, with 12 bases between. The CDR3 covers 15 residues. CDR1 and CDR2 from the germline V gene are SGHTA and FQGTGA. Here the CDR3 reads CASSLRGLGDNEQFF. The CDR3 DNA is TGTGCCAGCAGCTTAAGGGGTTTAGGGGACAATGAGCAGTTCTTC.

The chain carries TRBV2 and TRBJ1-4, with a possible D match to TRBD1 (6 bases). Germline V gene data show CDR1 as SNHLY and CDR2 as FYNNEI. The V and J ends lost 7 bases and 0 bases respectively, with 12 bases between them. The CDR3 spans 15 residues. The CDR3 bases are TGTGCCAGCAACAAACAGGGCTCAACTAATGAAAAACTGTTTTTT. Amino acid sequence: CASNKQGSTNEKLFF. Using reference TRBV2 and TRBJ1-4 for the parts outside the CDR3, the full variable domain is EPEVTQTPSHQVTQMGQEVILRCVPISNHLYFYWYRQILGQKVEFLVSFYNNEISEKSEIFDDQFSVERPDGSNFTLKIRSTKLEDSAMYFCASNKQGSTNEKLFFGSGTQLSVL.

V gene TRBV19 combines with J gene TRBJ2-3; D might be TRBD2 (5 bases). V lost 11 bases to trimming and J lost 0 bases, with 15 bases between them. The CDR3 has 14 amino acids. Germline V gene lookup returns CDR1 LNHDA and CDR2 SQIVND (reference sequence). CDR3 sequence (DNA): TGTGCCTGCGGGCAGTCCGGGAGCACAGATACGCAGTATTTT. Its protein product is CACGQSGSTDTQYF.

V usage is TRBV19 and J usage is TRBJ1-3; a possible D gene is TRBD1 (6 bases). CDR3 length: 14 amino acids. The V end lost 5 bases, the J end lost 2 bases, and 10 bases lay between the germline ends. CDR1 LNHDA and CDR2 SQIVND come from the germline V gene (reference sequence). Here the CDR3 reads CASSPGDTGNTIYF. CDR3 in DNA: TGTGCCAGTAGTCCAGGGGACACTGGAAACACCATATATTTT.

The CDR3 region has the DNA TGTGCCAGCAGCGTAGGTGCGGGAACCAGAGATGAGCAGTTCTTC. Its translation: CASSVGAGTRDEQFF. The chain uses TRBV9 and TRBJ2-1, with D perhaps matching TRBD2 (6 bases). The CDR3 spans 15 residues. Germline values: CDR1 SGDLS, CDR2 YYNGEE. Trimming removed 0 bases from V and 8 bases from J, with 15 bases in between.

The chain has TRBV9 and TRBJ2-1; tentatively, D is TRBD2 (6 bases). The CDR3 length is 16 residues. Germline assignment: CDR1 SGDLS and CDR2 YYNGEE. V lost 4 bases and J lost 7, with 21 bases in between. In DNA form, the CDR3 reads TGTGCCAGCAGCTCCGCGGGGACCCCTTTTTTTAATGAGCAGTTCTTC. It is translated as CASSSAGTPFFNEQFF.

The chain couples TRBV25-1 to TRBJ1-2; no firm D call. The germline V gene has CDR1 MGHDK and CDR2 SYGVNS. The CDR3 runs 13 residues. Trimming took off 5 bases at V and 8 bases at J, with 15 bases between the two ends. The CDR3 sequence: CASSRTLGGGYTF. The DNA for the CDR3 is TGTGCCAGCAGTAGAACCCTAGGTGGAGGCTACACCTTC.

This rearrangement joins TRBV4-3 to TRBJ1-4; D is unclear. The V end lost 4 bases, the J end lost 0 bases, and 12 bases lay between the germline ends. There are 16 residues in the CDR3. Germline V gene sequence: CDR1 LGHNA, CDR2 YSLEER. The CDR3: CASSLMRRATNEKLFF. The CDR3 DNA is TGCGCCAGCAGCCTCATGAGGAGAGCAACTAATGAAAAACTGTTTTTT.

The chain is built from TRBV12-3 or TRBV12-4 and TRBJ1-2, with TRBD1 matching over 7 bases. The CDR3 runs 13 residues. The trim removed 5 bases at V and 7 bases at J, leaving 7 bases unmatched. The CDR3 nucleotides are TGTGCCAGCAGTGAGAGGGGGCGAGGTGGCTACACCTTC. Translated, it gives CASSERGRGGYTF.

J is TRBJ2-1 and V is TRBV4-1; the match to TRBD2 covers 12 bases. The CDR3 length is 16 residues. Per the germline V gene, CDR1 is MGHRA and CDR2 is YSYEKL. With 3 bases clipped from V and 8 bases from J, the junction kept 8 bases outside the gene matches. The CDR3 DNA follows: TGCGCCAGCAGCCAGGCGACTAGCGGGGGCTGGGATGAGCAGTTCTTC. As protein: CASSQATSGGWDEQFF.